This TCR beta chain was sequenced in a study of T cell responses to AZD1222 COVID-19 vaccine. Study observations and caveats: Close to half of spike-specific TCRs reportedly recognize unmutated variant regions.

The protocol was immunoSEQ multiplex PCR, while the TCRdb copy is restricted to in-frame clones and leaves out a portion. The table records 90,000 to 95,000 clones, roughly 90% of them present only once. The CDR3 length is 16 residues. As for this clone: Its antigen remains unknown.

The chain carries TRBV21-1 and TRBJ1-6; the table assigns TRBD1, which was not confirmed against the DNA. TRBV21-1 is tagged as a pseudogene. Source: peripheral blood, taken 28 days after the second AZD1222 dose. The receptor's source is an adult who received the AZD1222 COVID-19 vaccine. The CDR3 region is CASRDPRVPNNSPLHF. The CDR3 coding sequence is TGTGCCAGCAGGGATCCCAGGGTCCCAAATAATTCACCCCTCCACTTT.